This T cell receptor beta chain was sequenced for a study of monozygotic twins with inflammatory bowel disease. About this clonotype: Its target is not known.

The authors used around 3,800 ng of total RNA per TCR library. From its re-call of the 5' RACE reads, TCRdb lists each CDR3 protein once, without DNA. The sample has some 160,000 distinct CDR3 sequences. Overall study results and limits: Patient-to-patient differences in immunosuppressive treatment may have added variability to the repertoires.

The TCR sequence derives from a human donor with ulcerative colitis or Crohn's disease, or a healthy co-twin of an affected twin (not recorded which). The sample comprised blood.

CDR3 residues: CASSVMGQGARQPQHF. The V and J genes are TRBV12-3 or TRBV12-4 and TRBJ1-5; absent DNA, TCRdb's TRBD1 call cannot be checked. The CDR3 consists of 16 residues.